This TCR beta chain was identified during a study of CD8 T cells in Susac syndrome. The control participants were healthy donors, and these controls were matched with respect to both age and sex. TEMRA cells underwent FACS enrichment and CD8+ and CD4+ T cells underwent negative isolation. This clonotype is a singleton in its sample. CDR3 length equals 14 residues. Germline loops: CDR1 SGDLS, CDR2 YYNGEE. Trimming at V came to 3 bases and at J to 7 bases, leaving 3 bases not matched to a gene. About 0.5 to 1 ug RNA was reverse transcribed with random hexamers. Across 54 Vbeta and 13 Jbeta, TCR beta CDR3 was amplified with immunoSEQ multiplex PCR. From the immunoSEQ multiplex PCR reads, TCRdb called clonotypes with MiXCR, one entry per CDR3 protein. The sample lists approximately 190,000 distinct CDR3 sequences, roughly 92% occurring once.

Sequenced material: CD4+ T cells from PBMCs. The TCR sequence derives from a human donor in good health. The chain links TRBV9 to TRBJ1-4; TRBD1 matches at 10 bases. CDR3 loop: CASSGQGAGEKLFF. Written as DNA, the CDR3 is TGTGCCAGCAGCGGACAGGGGGCCGGTGAAAAACTGTTTTTT.